This T cell receptor beta chain was profiled in a study of cytomegalovirus exposure and HLA in healthy donors. Study-level information: For the roughly 390 genotyped donors, roughly 81% fell within the Caucasian-associated ancestry cluster.

Use of 60 Vbeta and 13 Jbeta primers characterized the PCR. Measured with immunoSEQ multiplex PCR; TCRdb has only the in-frame clones, and not every one. The sample gives some 110,000 clones, roughly 15% of which show up once; around 0.83% is in the top ten. Between the trimmed V and J ends, which lost 5 bases and 5 bases, there was a span of 22 bases. The CDR3 contains 17 residues. The germline gives CDR1 MDHEN, CDR2 SYDVKM. In its sample, this clone was seen a few times. Material for sequencing was PBMCs. The chain combines TRBV28 with TRBJ1-5; D remains ambiguous. The sequence was collected from a female donor in good health and CMV-seronegative. The CDR3 nucleotides read TGTGCCAGCAGTCCCACTCTTTATAAGTACGCTGATCAGCCCCAGCATTTT. Protein product: CASSPTLYKYADQPQHF.